One sample yielded the 20 T cell receptor beta chains listed below, sequenced in a study of CD8+ T cells in alopecia areata. Described treatment: oral pan-JAK inhibitor, 5-10 mg twice daily. Reverse transcription of extracted RNA yielded cDNA, which provided the sequencing template. Clones were sequenced by immunoSEQ multiplex PCR, and TCRdb holds only the in-frame ones, with some missing. The repertoire holds about 170,000 clones, 58% seen once, with about a sixth in the top ten. The sequences come from CD4+ T cells sorted from blood, collected at approximately week 61, from a patient treated with tofacitinib. The receptors originated from a human donor with alopecia areata.

The chain uses TRBV10-1 and TRBJ2-5; possibly TRBD1 for D (6 bases). V gave up 8 bases and J gave up 7 bases, with 14 bases separating them. Germline CDR1 WNHNN, CDR2 SYGVQD (reference sequence). There are 12 residues in the CDR3. CDR3 nucleotides: TGCGCCAGCGGCCTGGACAGTGGGACCCAGTACTTC. The encoded protein is CASGLDSGTQYF.

This sequence joins TRBV30 and TRBJ2-2, with D possibly TRBD2 on 5 matching bases. The germline V gene encodes CDR1 GTSNPN and CDR2 SVGIG (reference sequence). The CDR3 has 15 amino acids. Trimming shortened V by 4 bases and J by 5 bases, and 17 bases separated the two germline ends. For the CDR3, the DNA is TGTGCCTGGAAATTGGGTGGACGGGGAACCGGGGAGCTGTTTTTT. Its protein product is CAWKLGGRGTGELFF.

This clone was detected many times. V and J are TRBV18 and TRBJ1-1; D perhaps matches TRBD1 (5 bases). The CDR3 totals 13 residues. V dropped 6 bases and J dropped 7 bases, with 15 bases sitting between them. Germline V gives CDR1 KGHSH, CDR2 LQKENI. CDR3 residues: CASSPGTELEAFF. CDR3 sequence (DNA): TGTGCCAGCTCTCCCGGGACCGAGCTTGAAGCTTTCTTT.

J is TRBJ2-1 and V is TRBV30, with D tentatively TRBD1 or TRBD2 (5 bases each). Germline values: CDR1 GTSNPN, CDR2 SVGIG (reference sequence). Trimming left V 0 bases short and J 10 bases short, with 16 bases between. This CDR3 comprises 14 residues. The CDR3 spells CAWSVGVRRGEQFF. The CDR3 DNA is TGTGCCTGGAGTGTCGGGGTGCGAAGGGGCGAGCAGTTCTTC.

This clone was seen a few times. CDR3 DNA sequence: TGTGCCAGCAGCTCCGAATATGGTGAGCAGTTCTTC. Amino acid sequence: CASSSEYGEQFF. The genes are TRBV7-9 and TRBJ2-1; no definite D call. CDR1 and CDR2 (germline): SEHNR, FQNEAQ (reference sequence). CDR3 size: 12 residues. Between the trimmed V and J ends, which lost 4 bases and 9 bases, there was a span of 10 bases.

This chain uses TRBV6-1 with TRBJ2-3; D not certain. The CDR3 extends over 15 amino acids. Germline loops: CDR1 MNHNS, CDR2 SASEGT. Trimming took 8 bases from V and 0 from J, leaving 15 bases between them. CDR3 sequence (DNA): TGTGCCAGCTATAAAAGACTGGCTAGCACAGATACGCAGTATTTT. This translates into CASYKRLASTDTQYF.

Remarks on this clone: Other nucleotide sequences from this sample produce the same CDR3. The chain has TRBV29-1 and TRBJ1-4; TRBD1 agrees at 9 bases. The CDR3 is 14 amino acids. CDR1 is SQVTM and CDR2 is ANQGSEA in the germline V gene. V lost 4 bases and J lost 6; bases outside the gene matches: 6. As DNA, the CDR3 is TGCAGCGTTGGTGGGGGACAGGGACATGAAAAACTGTTTTTT. It translates to CSVGGGQGHEKLFF.

This clone was seen only a few times. The chain couples TRBV2 to TRBJ2-5; 12 bases line up with TRBD2. CDR1 SNHLY and CDR2 FYNNEI come from the germline V gene. J gave up 13 bases and V 7 bases, and 10 bases lay outside the gene matches. The CDR3 consists of 13 residues. Here the CDR3 reads CASTGTSGYFGYF. DNA of the CDR3: TGTGCCAGCACCGGGACTAGCGGGTATTTTGGGTACTTC.

V usage is TRBV4-1 and J usage is TRBJ2-7; unclear D gene. The CDR3 contains 15 residues. The germline V and J ends were trimmed by 4 bases and 2 bases, with 15 bases remaining between them. Germline assignment: CDR1 MGHRA and CDR2 YSYEKL. CDR3 DNA: TGCGCCAGCAGCCGCCTGATACGTATCCCCTACGAGCAGTACTTC. Translation: CASSRLIRIPYEQYF.

The CDR3 loop is CASITGGAGYGYTF. For the CDR3, the DNA is TGTGCCAGCATTACAGGGGGCGCAGGTTATGGCTACACCTTC. This chain uses TRBV6-6 with TRBJ1-2; 9 bases map to TRBD1. Germline CDR1 MNHNY, CDR2 SVGAGI (reference sequence). J was trimmed by 5 bases and V by 7 bases; bases with no gene match: 8. The CDR3 runs 14 residues.

The chain carries TRBV5-1 and TRBJ2-5, with 13 bases aligning to TRBD2. This CDR3 has 14 residues. V was clipped by 7 bases and J by 3 bases; unmatched bases: 3. Germline CDR1 reads SGHRS; CDR2 reads YFSETQ. CDR3: CASFGLAGEETQYF. DNA for the CDR3: TGCGCCAGCTTCGGACTAGCGGGGGAAGAGACCCAGTACTTC.

This chain links TRBV2 with TRBJ1-5; no clear D. The germline CDR1 and CDR2 sequences are SNHLY and FYNNEI. The CDR3 covers 14 residues. The ends were cut back, 6 bases at V and 7 bases at J, with 16 bases in the middle. The DNA of the CDR3 is TGTGCCAGCAGCGACCCGTGGATACGGCAGCCCCAGCATTTT. Its protein product is CASSDPWIRQPQHF.

V and J are TRBV4-1 and TRBJ2-5, with 9 bases fitting TRBD1. The CDR3 extends over 13 amino acids. The J segment lost 5 bases and the V segment lost 8 bases, leaving 6 bases of the junction unmatched. CDR1 and CDR2 from the germline V gene are MGHRA and YSYEKL. CDR3 region: CASGTGSLETQYF. In DNA, the CDR3 is TGCGCCAGCGGGACAGGGAGTTTGGAGACCCAGTACTTC.

This clone showed up just once. The chain employs TRBV2 and TRBJ2-5; unclear D gene. The CDR3 is 16 residues long. Germline V gene data show CDR1 as SNHLY and CDR2 as FYNNEI. Trimming cost V 7 bases and J 2 bases, with 20 bases left between them. The CDR3 DNA reads as TGTGCCAGCACCCTATCCCTCTCAAGGAATCAAGAGACCCAGTACTTC. Translation: CASTLSLSRNQETQYF.

The chain has TRBV30 and TRBJ1-2; D may be TRBD1 (6 bases). There are 12 residues in the CDR3. Germline V CDR1 and CDR2: GTSNPN, SVGIG (reference sequence). Deletions cut 1 base from V and 10 bases from J, with 13 bases between. The CDR3: CAWSGDTASYTF. In DNA form, the CDR3 reads TGTGCCTGGAGTGGGGACACCGCCTCCTACACCTTC.

CDR3 in DNA: TGTGCCTGGAGGGGGACTAGCGGATCCTACGAGCAGTACTTC. Translation: CAWRGTSGSYEQYF. This chain uses TRBV30 with TRBJ2-7; 11 nucleotides line up with TRBD2. CDR3 size: 14 residues. CDR1 GTSNPN and CDR2 SVGIG come from the germline V gene (reference sequence). V lost 3 bases to trimming and J lost 1 base; unmatched junction nucleotides: 2.

The table lists this clone with a few counts. The DNA of the CDR3 is TGTGCCAGCAGTTTACAGGAATTTGGCTACACCTTC. Residues: CASSLQEFGYTF. The rearrangement links TRBV6-1 to TRBJ1-2; perhaps TRBD1 as D (5 bases). With 5 bases removed from V and 7 bases from J, the gap between germline ends came to 11 bases. The CDR3 has 12 residues. The germline gives CDR1 MNHNS, CDR2 SASEGT.

The V gene is TRBV7-3, the J gene TRBJ2-2; D unclear. Per germline, CDR1 SGHTA and CDR2 FQGTGA. Deletions cut 5 bases from V and 5 bases from J, with 12 bases between. The CDR3 has 14 amino acids. The CDR3 sequence: CASSPVVGTGELFF. The CDR3 bases are TGTGCCAGCAGCCCAGTAGTGGGGACCGGGGAGCTGTTTTTT.

The V gene is TRBV7-8, the J gene TRBJ2-3; no firm D call. Between the trimmed V and J ends, which lost 1 base and 14 bases, there was a span of 13 bases. This CDR3 has 12 amino acids. Germline lookup yields CDR1 SGHVS and CDR2 FQNEAQ. The CDR3 region has the DNA TGTGCCAGCAGCTTAGGGCAAGCTGGGTGGTATTTT. This sequence encodes CASSLGQAGWYF.

V gene TRBV29-1 combines with J gene TRBJ1-1; D ambiguous. Trimming removed 3 bases at V and 0 bases at J, with 5 bases between. Germline CDR1 and CDR2: SQVTM and ANQGSEA. The CDR3 extends over 12 amino acids. The CDR3 nucleotides read TGCAGCGTTGAGGCGATGAACACTGAAGCTTTCTTT. It is translated as CSVEAMNTEAFF. Full variable domain (remainder filled in from reference TRBV29-1 and TRBJ1-1): SAVISQKPSRDICQRGTSLTIQCQVDSQVTMMFWYRQQPGQSLTLIATANQGSEATYESGFVIDKFPISRPNLTFSTLTVSNMSPEDSSIYLCSVEAMNTEAFFGQGTRLTVV.